A single sample is the source of the 12 T cell receptor beta chains below, sequenced in a study of blood T cell repertoires in COVID-19. The assay was immunoSEQ multiplex PCR, and TCRdb's table has in-frame clones only and misses some. The repertoire has around 63,000 clones, 70% to 75% of them found once; the top ten carry roughly 18%. The sample taken for sequencing was peripheral blood. These TCRs come from a woman in her 50s with active or convalescent COVID-19.

The chain combines TRBV28 with TRBJ1-3, with 7 bases lining up with TRBD1. V lost 4 bases and J lost 4; bases outside the gene matches: 10. Germline loops: CDR1 MDHEN, CDR2 SYDVKM. CDR3 size: 16 residues. The CDR3 sequence: CASSSLEGGDGNTIYF. In DNA form, the CDR3 reads TGTGCCAGCAGTTCCCTGGAAGGGGGCGACGGAAACACCATATATTTT.

V usage is TRBV5-4 and J usage is TRBJ2-7; possible D gene TRBD2, 6 bases. Germline V gives CDR1 SGHNT, CDR2 YYREEE (reference sequence). Trimming pared 0 bases from V and 3 bases from J, leaving 10 bases between. This CDR3 region has 14 residues. CDR3 residues: CASSLGGRHYEQYF. For the CDR3, the DNA is TGTGCCAGCAGCTTGGGAGGGAGGCACTACGAGCAGTACTTC.

This chain uses TRBV29-1 with TRBJ2-1; D perhaps matches TRBD2 (6 bases). The CDR3 contains 16 residues. Per germline, CDR1 SQVTM and CDR2 ANQGSEA. V shed 0 bases and J shed 10 bases, with 22 bases lying between them. CDR3 nucleotides: TGCAGCGTTGAAGATCGAGAGTCGGGAGCCCCAGGCGAGCAGTTCTTC. Its protein is CSVEDRESGAPGEQFF.

V usage is TRBV5-4 and J usage is TRBJ2-6; tentatively, D is TRBD1 (6 bases). This CDR3 contains 16 residues. Germline CDR1 and CDR2: SGHNT and YYREEE (reference sequence). V was pared by 2 bases and J by 2 bases, with 11 bases between. The chain's CDR3 is CASSLQGVTGANVLTF. DNA for the CDR3: TGTGCCAGCAGCTTACAGGGAGTCACTGGGGCCAACGTCCTGACTTTC.

This clone came up a few times. The chain recombines TRBV28 with TRBJ1-2, with D possibly matching TRBD1 (6 bases). This CDR3 is built from 13 residues. Germline V lookup: CDR1 MDHEN, CDR2 SYDVKM. V lost 10 bases to trimming and J lost 4 bases, with 16 bases between them. As DNA, the CDR3 is TGTGCCATATTGGACAGCGGAGTCTATGGCTACACCTTC. Protein: CAILDSGVYGYTF.

The rearrangement joins TRBV4-1 to TRBJ2-5; tentative D call: TRBD2 (6 bases). The germline V and J ends were trimmed by 2 bases and 1 base, with 11 bases remaining between them. The CDR3 is 15 amino acids. In germline, CDR1 is MGHRA, CDR2 YSYEKL. The CDR3 loop reads CASSQTSHVQETQYF. The CDR3 DNA follows: TGCGCCAGCAGCCAAACTAGCCACGTCCAAGAGACCCAGTACTTC.

V gene TRBV12-5 combines with J gene TRBJ2-1; 8 bases line up with TRBD1. Trimming at V came to 1 base and at J to 3 bases, leaving 5 bases not matched to a gene. CDR1 is LGHNT, CDR2 FRNRAP, per germline. CDR3 length equals 16 residues. In nucleotides, the CDR3 is TGTGCTAGTGGTTTGGCCGCCGGGACAGGCTACAATGAGCAGTTCTTC. This translates into CASGLAAGTGYNEQFF.

The J gene is TRBJ1-1, the V gene TRBV5-6, with D tentatively TRBD1 (6 bases). The CDR3 extends over 15 amino acids. The V gene lost 2 bases and the J gene lost 0 bases, with 11 bases spanning the gap. Germline assignment: CDR1 SGHDT and CDR2 YYEEEE. The CDR3 DNA follows: TGTGCCAGCAGCTTAAGGGACATAATGAACACTGAAGCTTTCTTT. This gives the protein CASSLRDIMNTEAFF. Full variable domain (missing parts from reference TRBV5-6 and TRBJ1-1): DAGVTQSPTHLIKTRGQQVTLRCSPKSGHDTVSWYQQALGQGPQFIFQYYEEEERQRGNFPDRFSGHQFPNYSSELNVNALLLGDSALYLCASSLRDIMNTEAFFGQGTRLTVV.

The rearrangement links TRBV28 to TRBJ2-7; D not resolved. The CDR3 contains 12 residues. Trimming took off 4 bases at V and 4 bases at J, with 8 bases between the two ends. Germline V CDR1 and CDR2: MDHEN, SYDVKM. CDR3 residues: CASSSLNYEQYF. The CDR3 DNA is TGTGCCAGCAGTTCCCTTAATTACGAGCAGTACTTC.

The chain carries TRBV11-2 and TRBJ2-5, with D perhaps matching TRBD1 (5 bases). The CDR3 covers 13 residues. The V end was cut by 6 bases, the J end by 2 bases, with 10 bases between. Germline CDR1 is SGHAT and CDR2 is FQNNGV. The CDR3 nucleotides are TGTGCCAGCAGTTATCAGGGACAAGAGACCCAGTACTTC. It codes for CASSYQGQETQYF.

The chain combines TRBV28 with TRBJ2-7; TRBD2 matches at 10 bases. The CDR3 consists of 13 residues. With V trimmed by 8 bases and J by 3 bases, 4 bases remained unmatched. In germline, CDR1 is MDHEN, CDR2 SYDVKM. The CDR3 bases are TGTGCCAGCGGAACTAGCGGGGTCTACGAGCAGTACTTC. This translates into CASGTSGVYEQYF.

This clone was found once. The chain joins TRBV30 to TRBJ1-2; D is uncertain. Germline lookup yields CDR1 GTSNPN and CDR2 SVGIG (reference sequence). Trimming pared 1 base from V and 4 bases from J, leaving 13 bases between. The CDR3 is 14 amino acids. The CDR3 DNA reads as TGTGCCTGGAGTGGCCCCGGGGAAGCCTATGGCTACACCTTC. It is translated as CAWSGPGEAYGYTF.